This T cell receptor beta chain was sequenced for a study of blood T cell repertoires in COVID-19. Whole-study context: There were acute and convalescent COVID-19 samples, and they came from the United States, Italy and Spain. Sample material is recorded as cDNA or gDNA derived from T cells, B-cell-depleted T cells, or PBMCs.

With 8 bases removed from V and 3 bases from J, the gap between germline ends came to 13 bases. The CDR3 spans 14 residues. The germline V gene has CDR1 MNHEY and CDR2 SMNVEV (reference sequence). Original processing methods: Nucleated cell counts were estimated from reference gene primer amplification. TCRdb keeps only in-frame clones here, not all; method: immunoSEQ multiplex PCR. V, J and clone size were drawn from that table, and D and trimming were deduced from the DNA. Here the sample spans 150,000 to 200,000 clones, about 85% being singletons. Sequenced material: peripheral blood. The sequence came from a man between 60 and 75 years old with acute or convalescent COVID-19. The rearrangement links TRBV27 to TRBJ1-4, with D hard to call. In nucleotides, the CDR3 is TGTGCCAGCGCCCCCCCCGGGGCTAATGAAAAACTGTTTTTT. This encodes CASAPPGANEKLFF.